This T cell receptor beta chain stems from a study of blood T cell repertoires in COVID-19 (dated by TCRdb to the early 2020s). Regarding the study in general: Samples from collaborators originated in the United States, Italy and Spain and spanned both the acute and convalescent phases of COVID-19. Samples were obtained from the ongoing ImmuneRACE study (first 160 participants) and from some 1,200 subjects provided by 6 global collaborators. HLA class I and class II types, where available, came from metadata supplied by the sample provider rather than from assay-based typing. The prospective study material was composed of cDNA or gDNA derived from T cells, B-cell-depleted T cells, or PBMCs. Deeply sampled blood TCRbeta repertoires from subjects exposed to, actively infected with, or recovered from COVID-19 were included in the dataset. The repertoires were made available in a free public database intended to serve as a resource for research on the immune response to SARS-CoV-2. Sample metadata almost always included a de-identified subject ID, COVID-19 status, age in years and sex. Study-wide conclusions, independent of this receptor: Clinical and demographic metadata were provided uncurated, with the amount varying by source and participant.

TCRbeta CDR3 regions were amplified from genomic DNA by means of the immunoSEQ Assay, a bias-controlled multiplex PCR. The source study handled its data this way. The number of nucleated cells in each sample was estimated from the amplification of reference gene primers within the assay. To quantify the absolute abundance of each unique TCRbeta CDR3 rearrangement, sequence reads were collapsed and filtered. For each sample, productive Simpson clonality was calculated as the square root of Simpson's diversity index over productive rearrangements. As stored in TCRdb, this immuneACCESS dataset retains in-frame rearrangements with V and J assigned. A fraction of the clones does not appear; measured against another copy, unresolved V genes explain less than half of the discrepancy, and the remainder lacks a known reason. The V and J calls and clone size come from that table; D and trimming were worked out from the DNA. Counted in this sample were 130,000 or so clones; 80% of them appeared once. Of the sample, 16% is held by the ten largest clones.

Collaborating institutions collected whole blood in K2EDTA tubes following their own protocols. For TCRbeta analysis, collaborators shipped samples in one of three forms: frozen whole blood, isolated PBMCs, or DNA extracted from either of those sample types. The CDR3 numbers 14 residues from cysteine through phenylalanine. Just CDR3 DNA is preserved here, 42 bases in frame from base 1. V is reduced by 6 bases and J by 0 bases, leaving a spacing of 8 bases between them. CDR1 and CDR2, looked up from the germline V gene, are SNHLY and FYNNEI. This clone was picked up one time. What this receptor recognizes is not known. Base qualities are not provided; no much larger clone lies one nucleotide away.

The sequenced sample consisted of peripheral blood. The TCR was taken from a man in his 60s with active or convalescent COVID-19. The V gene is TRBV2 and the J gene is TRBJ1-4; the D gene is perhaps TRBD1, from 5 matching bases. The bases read TGTGCCAGCAGAGAGACAGCAACTAATGAAAAACTGTTTTTT. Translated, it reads CASRETATNEKLFF.